The next 20 T cell receptor beta chains were all read from a single sample in a study of blood T cell repertoires in COVID-19. TCRdb keeps only in-frame clones here, not all; method: immunoSEQ multiplex PCR. The sample has roughly 410,000 clones, 80% to 90% seen once; the top ten hold roughly 1.2%. Specimen: peripheral blood. Every receptor here comes from a man aged 40-55 years with acute or convalescent COVID-19.

This chain links TRBV7-9 with TRBJ2-3, with 10 bases lining up with TRBD2. The CDR3 extends over 19 amino acids. Germline CDR1 is SEHNR and CDR2 is FQNEAQ (reference sequence). The J segment lost 4 bases and the V segment lost 5 bases, leaving 18 bases of the junction unmatched. The CDR3: CASSPPLAGEFHVADTQYF. The CDR3 DNA follows: TGTGCCAGCAGCCCACCCCTAGCGGGGGAGTTCCATGTTGCAGATACGCAGTATTTT.

The chain recombines TRBV19 with TRBJ2-7, with TRBD2 matching over 7 bases. The CDR3 sequence is 12 residues long. Germline trimming cut 10 bases from V and 2 bases from J; bases unmatched to any gene: 5. Looked up from germline, CDR1 is LNHDA and CDR2 is SQIVND (reference sequence). The CDR3 DNA reads TGTGCCACAAAGCGGGGACCCTACGAGCAGTACTTC. Protein sequence: CATKRGPYEQYF. The whole variable domain, remainder taken from reference TRBV19 and TRBJ2-7, is DGGITQSPKYLFRKEGQNVTLSCEQNLNHDAMYWYRQDPGQGLRLIYYSQIVNDFQKGDIAEGYSVSREKKESFPLTVTSAQKNPTAFYLCATKRGPYEQYFGPGTRLTVT.

V gene TRBV2 combines with J gene TRBJ1-4; D gene unclear. The V end lost 8 bases, the J end lost 5 bases, and 12 bases lay between the germline ends. Germline V gene data show CDR1 as SNHLY and CDR2 as FYNNEI. The CDR3 sequence is 13 residues long. This CDR3 reads CASLTEMNEKLFF. The CDR3 DNA reads TGTGCCAGCCTTACAGAGATGAATGAAAAACTGTTTTTT.

V is TRBV27 and J is TRBJ1-6; 7 nucleotides line up with TRBD1. There are 15 residues in the CDR3. Trimming cost V 8 bases and J 5 bases; bases outside gene matches: 9. CDR1 is MNHEY and CDR2 is SMNVEV in the germline V gene (reference sequence). CDR3 DNA: TGTGCCAGCGGCTACAGGGGACGGAATAATTCACCCCTCCACTTT. Translation: CASGYRGRNNSPLHF.

Notes on this clone: The same CDR3 arises from other DNA sequences in this sample as well. The V gene is TRBV19, the J gene TRBJ2-7; TRBD1 is a possible D gene (6 bases). V was clipped by 1 base and J by 0 bases, with 7 bases between them. The CDR3 has 14 residues. The germline CDR1 and CDR2 sequences are LNHDA and SQIVND (reference sequence). The CDR3 loop reads CASSIGQASYEQYF. The CDR3 DNA sequence: TGTGCCAGTAGTATAGGACAGGCCTCCTACGAGCAGTACTTC.

Concerning this clone: Its ends do not fully match the called genes, so a read error is possible. The V gene is TRBV11-2, the J gene TRBJ1-2; maybe TRBD1 (6 bases). CDR1 and CDR2 from the germline V gene are SGHAT and FQNNGV. The CDR3 runs 16 residues. The chain's CDR3 is CASSLGYRDKYYDYTF. DNA for the CDR3: TGTGCCAGCAGCTTGGGCTACCGGGACAAATACTATGACTACACCTTC.

CDR3 residues: CATSREKGLAGNTQYF. CDR3 bases: TGTGCCACCAGCAGAGAGAAGGGACTAGCGGGCAATACGCAGTATTTT. The J gene is TRBJ2-3, the V gene TRBV15, with 12 bases matching TRBD2. Germline CDR1 and CDR2: LNHNV and YYDKDF (reference sequence). This CDR3 has 16 amino acids. The V and J ends lost 0 bases and 7 bases, in that order; junction bases with no gene match: 5.

V usage is TRBV30 and J usage is TRBJ1-6; D gene ambiguous. Germline CDR1 GTSNPN, CDR2 SVGIG (reference sequence). Trimming stripped 4 bases from V and 3 bases from J, with 7 bases between. The CDR3 is 13 amino acids. CDR3 amino acids: CAWTGDYNSPLHF. For the CDR3, the DNA is TGTGCCTGGACCGGGGACTATAATTCACCCCTCCACTTT.

For the CDR3, the DNA is TGTGTCACTAGCCGGGCCGGGACTGAAGCTTTCTTT. Its protein is CVTSRAGTEAFF. The genes are TRBV5-4 and TRBJ1-1, with D unclear. This CDR3 is built from 12 residues. Germline V gene sequence: CDR1 SGHNT, CDR2 YYREEE (reference sequence).

J is TRBJ2-3 and V is TRBV5-1; possibly TRBD2 for D (5 bases). Trimming removed 4 bases from V and 1 base from J, with 13 bases in between. This CDR3 has 15 residues. Germline V gene sequence: CDR1 SGHRS, CDR2 YFSETQ. The DNA for the CDR3 is TGCGCCAGCAGCGCCACGATCGGGGGCACAGATACGCAGTATTTT. Residues: CASSATIGGTDTQYF.

V is TRBV7-6 and J is TRBJ2-2; 7 bases map to TRBD2. V was pared by 5 bases and J by 6 bases, with 12 bases of the junction left unmatched. CDR1 and CDR2 from the germline V gene are SGHVS and FNYEAQ. The CDR3 contains 16 residues. The chain's CDR3 is CASSLGDWDYSGELFF. Written as DNA, the CDR3 is TGTGCCAGCAGCCTAGGGGATTGGGACTACTCCGGGGAGCTGTTTTTT. The full variable domain, its missing parts supplied by reference TRBV7-6 and TRBJ2-2, is GAGVSQSPRYKVTKRGQDVALRCDPISGHVSLYWYRQALGQGPEFLTYFNYEAQQDKSGLPNDRFSAERPEGSISTLTIQRTEQRDSAMYRCASSLGDWDYSGELFFGEGSRLTVL.

Comments on this clone: The same CDR3 arises from other DNA sequences in this sample as well. The chain is built from TRBV7-9 and TRBJ1-3; D is ambiguous. CDR3 length: 13 amino acids. Germline V CDR1 and CDR2: SEHNR, FQNEAQ (reference sequence). Deletions cut 5 bases from V and 4 bases from J, with 9 bases between. In DNA, the CDR3 is TGTGCCAGCAGCCCACGGCGGGGAAACACCATATATTTT. Its translation is CASSPRRGNTIYF.

The genes are TRBV28 and TRBJ2-7, with no clear D. The germline gives CDR1 MDHEN, CDR2 SYDVKM. CDR3 length: 15 amino acids. Trimming removed 10 bases at V and 1 base at J, with 20 bases between. The CDR3 loop is CAIAQQGLRSYEQYF. The CDR3 nucleotides are TGTGCCATAGCTCAACAAGGTCTTCGATCCTACGAGCAGTACTTC. The full variable domain, rest sourced from reference TRBV28 and TRBJ2-7, is DVKVTQSSRYLVKRTGEKVFLECVQDMDHENMFWYRQDPGLGLRLIYFSYDVKMKEKGDIPEGYSVSREKKERFSLILESASTNQTSMYLCAIAQQGLRSYEQYFGPGTRLTVT.

The chain couples TRBV19 to TRBJ2-5, with 8 bases identical to TRBD2. The CDR3 extends over 15 amino acids. The germline gives CDR1 LNHDA, CDR2 SQIVND (reference sequence). The V and J ends lost 6 bases and 3 bases, in that order; junction bases with no gene match: 9. The CDR3 reads CASRALAGSKETQYF. CDR3 in DNA: TGTGCCAGTAGAGCCCTAGCGGGCTCGAAAGAGACCCAGTACTTC.

The chain employs TRBV7-6 and TRBJ1-1; no definite D call. V lost 5 bases and J lost 1, with 14 bases in between. CDR1 SGHVS and CDR2 FNYEAQ come from the germline V gene. This CDR3 has 15 amino acids. The CDR3 sequence is CASSISSGGNTEAFF. CDR3 DNA sequence: TGTGCCAGCAGCATCAGTTCGGGTGGGAACACTGAAGCTTTCTTT.

In regard to this clone: At one of its ends the junction is not consistent with the germline gene, which may arise from a read error. The rearrangement links TRBV7-7 to TRBJ2-1; 11 bases are shared with TRBD2. Germline lookup yields CDR1 SSHAT and CDR2 FNYEAQ (reference sequence). The CDR3 covers 15 residues. The CDR3 here is CASSLDSGGGNEQFF. In DNA, the CDR3 is TGTGCTAGCAGCTTAGATAGCGGGGGGGGCAATGAGCAGTTCTTC.

The chain has TRBV27 and TRBJ2-3; 8 nucleotides line up with TRBD1. There are 15 residues in the CDR3. Germline V CDR1 and CDR2: MNHEY, SMNVEV (reference sequence). J was trimmed by 4 bases and V by 6 bases; bases with no gene match: 9. CDR3 nucleotides: TGTGCCAGCAGCTGGGGCAGGGGGCTGGCAGATACGCAGTATTTT. It yields the protein CASSWGRGLADTQYF.

The chain combines TRBV15 with TRBJ1-4; TRBD1 is a possible D gene (6 bases). The V end was cut by 2 bases, the J end by 3 bases, with 16 bases between. The CDR3 runs to 17 residues. Germline CDR1 is LNHNV and CDR2 is YYDKDF (reference sequence). The CDR3 protein is CATSRNPQGLANEKLFF. CDR3 in DNA: TGTGCCACCAGCAGAAATCCACAGGGCTTGGCTAATGAAAAACTGTTTTTT.

V usage is TRBV28 and J usage is TRBJ1-6; TRBD1 might be the D (5 bases). Trimming pared 6 bases from V and 13 bases from J, leaving 22 bases between. CDR3 length: 15 residues. From germline, CDR1 is MDHEN and CDR2 SYDVKM. The CDR3 here is CASSTIRVREWPLHF. CDR3 DNA sequence: TGTGCCAGCAGCACGATTCGGGTCAGGGAATGGCCCCTCCACTTT.

This clone was counted only a few times. This chain uses TRBV7-9 with TRBJ1-6; TRBD1 is a possible D gene (6 bases). V lost 6 bases to trimming and J lost 10 bases, with 16 bases between them. CDR1 SEHNR and CDR2 FQNEAQ come from the germline V gene (reference sequence). The CDR3 runs to 14 residues. The chain's CDR3 is CASRIGGSESPLHF. Here the CDR3 DNA reads TGTGCCAGCAGAATAGGGGGATCGGAATCACCCCTCCACTTT.